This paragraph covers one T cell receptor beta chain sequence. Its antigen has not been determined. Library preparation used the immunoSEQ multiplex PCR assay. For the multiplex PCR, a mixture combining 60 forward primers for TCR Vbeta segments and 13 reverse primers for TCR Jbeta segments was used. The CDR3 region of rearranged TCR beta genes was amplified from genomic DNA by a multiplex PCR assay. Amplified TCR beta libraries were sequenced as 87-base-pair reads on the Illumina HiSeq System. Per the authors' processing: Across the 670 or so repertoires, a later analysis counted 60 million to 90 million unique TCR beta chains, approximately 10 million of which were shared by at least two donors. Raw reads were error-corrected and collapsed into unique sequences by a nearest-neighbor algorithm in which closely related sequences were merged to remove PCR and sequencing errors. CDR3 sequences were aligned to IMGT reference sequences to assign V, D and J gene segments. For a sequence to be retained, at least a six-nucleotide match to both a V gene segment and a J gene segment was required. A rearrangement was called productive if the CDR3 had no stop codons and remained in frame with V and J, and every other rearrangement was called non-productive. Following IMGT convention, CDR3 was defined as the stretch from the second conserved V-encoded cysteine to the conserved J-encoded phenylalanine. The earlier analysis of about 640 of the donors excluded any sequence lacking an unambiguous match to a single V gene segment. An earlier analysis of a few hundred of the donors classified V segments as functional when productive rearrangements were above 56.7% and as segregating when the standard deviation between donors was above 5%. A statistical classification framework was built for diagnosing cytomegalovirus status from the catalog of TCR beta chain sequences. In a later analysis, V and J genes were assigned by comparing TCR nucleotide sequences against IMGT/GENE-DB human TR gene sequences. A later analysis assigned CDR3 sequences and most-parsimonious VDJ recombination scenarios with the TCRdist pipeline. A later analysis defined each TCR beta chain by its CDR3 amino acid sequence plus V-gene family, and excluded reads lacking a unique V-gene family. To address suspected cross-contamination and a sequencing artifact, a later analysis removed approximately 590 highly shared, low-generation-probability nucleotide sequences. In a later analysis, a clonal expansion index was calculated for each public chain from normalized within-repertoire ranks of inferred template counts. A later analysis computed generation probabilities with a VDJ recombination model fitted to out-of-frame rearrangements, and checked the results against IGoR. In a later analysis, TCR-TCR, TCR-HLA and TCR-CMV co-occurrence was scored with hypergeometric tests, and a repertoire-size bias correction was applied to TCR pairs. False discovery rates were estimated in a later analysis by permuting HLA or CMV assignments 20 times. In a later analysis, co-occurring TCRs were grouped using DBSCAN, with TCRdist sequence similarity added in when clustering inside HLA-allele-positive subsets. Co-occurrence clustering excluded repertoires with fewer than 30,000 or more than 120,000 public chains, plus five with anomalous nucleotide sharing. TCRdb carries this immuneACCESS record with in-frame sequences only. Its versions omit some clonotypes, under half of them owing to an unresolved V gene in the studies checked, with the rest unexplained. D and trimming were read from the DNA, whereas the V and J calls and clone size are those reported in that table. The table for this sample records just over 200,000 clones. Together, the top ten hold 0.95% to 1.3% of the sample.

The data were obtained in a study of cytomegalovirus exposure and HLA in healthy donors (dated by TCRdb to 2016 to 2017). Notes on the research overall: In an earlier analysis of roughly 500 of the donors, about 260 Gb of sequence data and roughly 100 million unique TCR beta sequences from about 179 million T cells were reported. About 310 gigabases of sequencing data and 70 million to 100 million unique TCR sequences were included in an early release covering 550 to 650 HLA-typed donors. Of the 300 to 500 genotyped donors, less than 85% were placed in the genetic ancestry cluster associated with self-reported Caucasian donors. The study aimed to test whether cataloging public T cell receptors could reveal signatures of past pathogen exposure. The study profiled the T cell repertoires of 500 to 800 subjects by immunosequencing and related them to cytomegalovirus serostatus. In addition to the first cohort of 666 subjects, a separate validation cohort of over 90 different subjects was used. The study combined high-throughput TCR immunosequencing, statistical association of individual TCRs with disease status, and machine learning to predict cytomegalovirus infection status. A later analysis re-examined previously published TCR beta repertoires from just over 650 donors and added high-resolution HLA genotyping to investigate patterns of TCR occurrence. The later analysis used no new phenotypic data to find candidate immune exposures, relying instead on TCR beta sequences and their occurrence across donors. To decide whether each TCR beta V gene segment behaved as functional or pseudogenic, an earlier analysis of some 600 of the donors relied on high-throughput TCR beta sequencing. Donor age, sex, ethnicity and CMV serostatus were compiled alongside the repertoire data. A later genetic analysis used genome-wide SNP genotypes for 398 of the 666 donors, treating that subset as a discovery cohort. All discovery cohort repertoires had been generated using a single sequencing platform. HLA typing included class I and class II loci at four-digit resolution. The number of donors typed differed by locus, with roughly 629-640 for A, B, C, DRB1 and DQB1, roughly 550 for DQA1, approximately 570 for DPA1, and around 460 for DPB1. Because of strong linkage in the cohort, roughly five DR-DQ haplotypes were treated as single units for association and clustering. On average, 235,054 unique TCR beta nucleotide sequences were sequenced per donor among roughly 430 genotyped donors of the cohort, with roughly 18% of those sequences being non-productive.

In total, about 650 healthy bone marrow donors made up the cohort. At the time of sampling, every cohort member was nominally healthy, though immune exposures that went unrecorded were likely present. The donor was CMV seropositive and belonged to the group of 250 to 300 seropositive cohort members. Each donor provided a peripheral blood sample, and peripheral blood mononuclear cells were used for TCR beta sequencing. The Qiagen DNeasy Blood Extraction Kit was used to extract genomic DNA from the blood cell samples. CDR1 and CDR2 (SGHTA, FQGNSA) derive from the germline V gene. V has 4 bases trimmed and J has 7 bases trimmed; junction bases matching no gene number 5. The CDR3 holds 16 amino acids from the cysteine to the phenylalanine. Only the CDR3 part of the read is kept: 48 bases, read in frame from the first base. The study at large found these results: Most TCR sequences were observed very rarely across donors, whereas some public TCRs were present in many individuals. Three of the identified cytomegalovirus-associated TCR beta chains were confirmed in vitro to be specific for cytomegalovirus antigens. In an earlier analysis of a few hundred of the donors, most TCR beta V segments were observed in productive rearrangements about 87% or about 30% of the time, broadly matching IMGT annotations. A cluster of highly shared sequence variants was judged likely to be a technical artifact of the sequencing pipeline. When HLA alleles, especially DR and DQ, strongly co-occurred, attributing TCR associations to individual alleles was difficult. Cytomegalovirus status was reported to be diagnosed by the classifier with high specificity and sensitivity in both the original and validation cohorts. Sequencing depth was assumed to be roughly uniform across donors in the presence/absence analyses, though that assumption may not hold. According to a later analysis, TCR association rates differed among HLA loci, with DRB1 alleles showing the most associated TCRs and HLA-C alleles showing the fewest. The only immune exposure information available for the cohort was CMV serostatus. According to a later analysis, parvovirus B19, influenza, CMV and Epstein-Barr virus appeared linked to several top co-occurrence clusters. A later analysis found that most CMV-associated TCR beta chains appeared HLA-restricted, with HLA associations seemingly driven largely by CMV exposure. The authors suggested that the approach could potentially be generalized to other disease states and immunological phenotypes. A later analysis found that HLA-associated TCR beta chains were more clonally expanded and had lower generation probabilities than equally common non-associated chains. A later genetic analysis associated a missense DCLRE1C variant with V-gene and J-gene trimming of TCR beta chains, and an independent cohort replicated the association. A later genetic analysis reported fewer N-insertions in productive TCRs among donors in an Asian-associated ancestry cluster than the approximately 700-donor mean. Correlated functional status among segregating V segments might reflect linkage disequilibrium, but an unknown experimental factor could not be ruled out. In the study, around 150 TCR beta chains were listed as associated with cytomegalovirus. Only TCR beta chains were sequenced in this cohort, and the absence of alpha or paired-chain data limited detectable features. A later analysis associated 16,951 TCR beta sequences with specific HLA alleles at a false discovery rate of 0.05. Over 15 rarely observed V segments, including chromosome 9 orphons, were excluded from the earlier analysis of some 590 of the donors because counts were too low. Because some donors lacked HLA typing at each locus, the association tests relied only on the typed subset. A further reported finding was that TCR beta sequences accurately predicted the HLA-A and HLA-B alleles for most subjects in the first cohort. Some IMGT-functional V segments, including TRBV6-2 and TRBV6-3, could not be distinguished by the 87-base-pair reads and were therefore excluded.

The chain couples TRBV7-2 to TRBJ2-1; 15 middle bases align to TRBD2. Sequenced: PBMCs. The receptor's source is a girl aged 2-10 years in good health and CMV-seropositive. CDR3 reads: CASSSGLAGGPNEQFF. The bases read TGTGCCAGCAGCTCAGGACTAGCGGGAGGGCCAAATGAGCAGTTCTTC.